The clone carrying this TCR beta chain was seen many times. Its antigen is currently unknown. Expressed TCRB transcripts were sequenced, since all the RNA that had been isolated was reverse transcribed. Profiling relied on immunoSEQ multiplex PCR, and the TCRdb table lists in-frame clones only, not all of them. There are a few hundred thousand clones in the sample; roughly 15% occur only once, and over 5.5% lies in the top ten. This entry is derived from a study of beta chain features in type 1 diabetes. Overall study results and limits: PCR might favor shorter templates, but any such skew would affect patients and controls equally.

Germline V CDR1 and CDR2: SGHTA, FQGNSA. This CDR3 comprises 17 residues. Losses at the gene ends were 5 bases for V and 1 base for J; bases not matched to a gene: 9. Every single donor gave one heparinised blood draw, and these averaged around 110 mL. Sorting with CD45RO/CCR7/CD25/CD127/CD95/CD27 yielded naive, central memory, regulatory and stem-like memory CD4+ cells. Each sorted fraction was over 95% pure. The rearrangement joins TRBV7-2 to TRBJ2-3; the match to TRBD2 covers 10 bases. Material: central memory CD4+ T cells from blood. The source is a man aged 30 to 39 in good health. The CDR3 nucleotides are TGTGCCAGCAGCGAGAGAAGACTAGCGGGTGGCACAGATACGCAGTATTTT. As protein: CASSERRLAGGTDTQYF. Full variable domain (missing parts from reference TRBV7-2 and TRBJ2-3): GAGVSQSPSNKVTEKGKDVELRCDPISGHTALYWYRQSLGQGLEFLIYFQGNSAPDKSGLPSDRFSAERTGGSVSTLTIQRTQQEDSAVYLCASSERRLAGGTDTQYFGPGTRLTVL.